This T cell receptor beta chain originates from a study of Ad26.COV2.S vaccination and SARS-CoV-2 variants. Whole-study context: Intramuscular Ad26.COV2.S doses were given once or twice, 56 days apart. Study-wide points: Measures of TCR breadth and depth may have fallen short of total T cell responses.

With respect to this clone: The antigen remains undetermined.

This table comes from immunoSEQ multiplex PCR, and its TCRdb copy is limited to in-frame clones, with some not included. This repertoire shows more than 250,000 clones, about 89% found once; its top ten account for about 3.5%. CDR3 length: 16 amino acids. CDR1 is MNHNS, CDR2 SASEGT, per germline. The V and J ends lost 1 base and 10 bases respectively, with 20 bases between them. Indicated treatment: some 20 received Ad26.COV2.S at low or high dose, single or two shots; 5 received placebo; per-sample allocation not given. Day 63 following the first vaccine or placebo injection was when the samples were taken.

V is TRBV6-1 and J is TRBJ1-3; D not certain. This receptor was identified in a person between 18 and 65 years old who received the Ad26.COV2.S COVID-19 vaccine or a placebo. Sequenced material: peripheral blood, taken in a trial of Ad26.COV2.S vaccine versus placebo. CDR3 sequence (DNA): TGTGCCAGCAGTGAAGTTCGAGGTGGTCGCGCTCGGACCATATATTTT. This gives the protein CASSEVRGGRARTIYF.